This T cell receptor beta chain was sequenced in a study of tumor-infiltrating lymphocytes in localized non-small cell lung cancer. The data were produced by immunoSEQ multiplex PCR, yet TCRdb's version contains in-frame clones alone and is incomplete. The sample yields 16,000 or so clones, 73% seen once. Points on this clone: What it binds is not known.

Study outcomes and limitations: IM1 and IM2 tumors showed no difference in T-cell fraction.

The receptor was isolated from a human donor with non-small cell lung cancer. The specimen sequenced was lung tumor tissue.

CDR3 in amino acids: CASSSYGTGDSTEAFF. The DNA of the CDR3 is TGTGCCAGCAGCTCTTATGGGACAGGGGATTCCACTGAAGCTTTCTTT. The chain combines TRBV7-9 with TRBJ1-1; 10 bases align to TRBD1. Per germline, CDR1 SEHNR and CDR2 FQNEAQ (reference sequence). The CDR3 is made up of 16 amino acids. Trimming at V came to 4 bases and at J to 4 bases, leaving 9 bases not matched to a gene.